The T cell receptor (beta chain) under discussion was sequenced for a study of shared clonotypes between healthy human individuals. For this clone: Its antigen remains unidentified.

In germline, CDR1 is MNHNS, CDR2 SASEGT. CDR3 length: 13 amino acids. V was trimmed by 7 bases and J by 1 base, leaving 8 bases between them. General study points: Non-shared clonotypes displayed generation probabilities falling below those of clonotypes present in all four donors. Sampling covered blood only; tissue repertoires likely differ.

Donors, without exception, were Caucasian adults residing in Nashville, Tennessee. TCRdb's copy holds only in-frame clones and misses some; the assay was immunoSEQ multiplex PCR. The sample has 2 million to 2.5 million clones, 90% to 95% seen once. The rearrangement joins TRBV6-1 to TRBJ1-5; D might be TRBD1 (5 bases). This receptor was identified in a man aged 18 to 35 in good health. Some clones in this sample may be carry-over from other donors' samples. Source material: naive CD4+ T cells from PBMCs. The subset denotes: CD45RA+ positively selected. CDR3 nucleotides: TGTGCCAGCAACGGGGCGAGCAATCAGCCCCAGCATTTT. Amino acid sequence: CASNGASNQPQHF.